The clone carrying this T cell receptor (beta chain) was seen many times. As yet, its antigen is unknown. These data belong to a study of T-cell memory formation after mild COVID-19. Regarding the study as a whole: Some SARS-CoV-2-responding clones were already detected in memory before infection.

TCRdb fed the 5' RACE reads into MiXCR, producing one record per CDR3 protein. Found here are approximately 30,000 distinct CDR3 sequences, roughly 7.5% of them singletons; the top ten hold around 30%. The length of the CDR3 is 15 residues. CDR1 and CDR2 from the germline V gene are SGHRS and YFSETQ. Germline trimming cut 4 bases from V and 0 bases from J; bases unmatched to any gene: 5. The rearrangement joins TRBV5-1 to TRBJ1-2; 8 bases line up with TRBD1. The source material was PBMCs or a T cell subset sorted from them (not recorded which). The source of this sequence is a man between 18 and 35 years old who had mild COVID-19 (a few samples of this study predate the infection). Cell type and time point are not known. CDR3 in amino acids: CASSIGQGANYGYTF. For the CDR3, the DNA is TGCGCCAGCAGCATCGGACAGGGAGCTAACTATGGCTACACCTTC.